This TCR beta chain was identified during a study of T cells in Graves' hyperthyroidism and ophthalmopathy. Across the whole study: It was at initial diagnosis, before any treatment, that peripheral blood was collected.

Stable Graves' hyperthyroidism denoted no ophthalmopathy progression over 18 months. A patient was excluded if there was uncontrolled infection, other autoimmune disease, pregnancy or lactation. Amplified TCR beta CDR3 regions came from RNA transcripts. The HTBI primer set was used in a first-round RT-PCR of the TCR CDR3. Each CDR3 protein is one row after TCRdb ran MiXCR on the multiplex PCR reads. The sample carries a few hundred thousand distinct CDR3 sequences, around a sixth recorded once. Regarding the study as a whole: Ophthalmopathy got predicted by the model a median about 6.5 months before its onset.

This clonotype was found many times. Its cognate antigen is unknown. The V and J ends lost 3 bases and 6 bases, in that order; junction bases with no gene match: 3. CDR1 is KGHSH, CDR2 LQKENI, per germline. The CDR3 length is 14 residues. Sequenced sample: blood. The clonotype originates from a woman aged 30 to 39 with Graves' hyperthyroidism. This chain uses TRBV18 with TRBJ1-5; 9 positions match TRBD1. CDR3 DNA sequence: TGTGCCAGCTCACCTCAGGACAGGGGTCAGCCCCAGCATTTT. Residues: CASSPQDRGQPQHF.